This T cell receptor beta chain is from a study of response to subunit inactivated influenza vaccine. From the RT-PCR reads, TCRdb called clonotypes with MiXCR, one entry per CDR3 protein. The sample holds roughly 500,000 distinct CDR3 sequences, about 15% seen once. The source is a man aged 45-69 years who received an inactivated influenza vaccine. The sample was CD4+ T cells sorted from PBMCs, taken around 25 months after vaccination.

The CDR3 loop reads CATSDRDRGYNEQFF. CDR3 nucleotide sequence: TGTGCCACCAGTGATCGGGACAGGGGGTACAATGAGCAGTTCTTC. The J gene is TRBJ2-1, the V gene TRBV24-1; TRBD1 agrees at 11 bases. The ends lost 3 bases at V and 4 bases at J; junction bases unmatched: 1. The CDR3 sequence is 15 residues long. Germline V gives CDR1 KGHDR, CDR2 SFDVKD.